This T cell receptor (beta chain) stems from a study of OX40 agonist ivuxolimab in advanced cancers. Overall study findings and caveats: CD8+ T cells averaged more expanded clones than CD4+. Some nonresponders additionally presented with little normalized T-cell clonal expansion.

The method was immunoSEQ multiplex PCR; TCRdb's version includes in-frame clones alone and lacks a portion of them. The sample lists about 94,000 clones; around nine tenths were seen once. CDR1 and CDR2 from the germline V gene are MNHEY and SMNVEV (reference sequence). The CDR3 is 11 amino acids. Trimming took off 10 bases at V and 5 bases at J, with 11 bases between the two ends. About this clone: Its cognate antigen is unknown.

The material sequenced was CD4+ or CD8+ T cells sorted from blood, taken in a trial of the OX40 agonist ivuxolimab. This TCR derives from an adult with an advanced solid tumor such as melanoma, head and neck, liver or kidney cancer. This chain joins TRBV27 and TRBJ1-2; D not resolved. Written as DNA, the CDR3 is TGTGCCATCTCACCGGGATATGGCTACACCTTC. Its protein is CAISPGYGYTF.